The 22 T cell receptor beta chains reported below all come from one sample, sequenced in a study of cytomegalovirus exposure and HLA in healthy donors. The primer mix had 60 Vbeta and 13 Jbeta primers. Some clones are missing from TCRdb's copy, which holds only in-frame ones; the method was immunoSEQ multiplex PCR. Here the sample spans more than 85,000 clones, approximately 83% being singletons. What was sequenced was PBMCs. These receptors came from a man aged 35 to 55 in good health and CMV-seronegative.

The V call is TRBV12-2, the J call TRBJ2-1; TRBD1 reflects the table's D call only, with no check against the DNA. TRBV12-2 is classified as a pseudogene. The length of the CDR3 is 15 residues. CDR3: CASRLRQGAYNEQFF. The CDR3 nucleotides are TGTGCAAGTCGCTTAAGACAGGGGGCGTACAATGAGCAGTTCTTC.

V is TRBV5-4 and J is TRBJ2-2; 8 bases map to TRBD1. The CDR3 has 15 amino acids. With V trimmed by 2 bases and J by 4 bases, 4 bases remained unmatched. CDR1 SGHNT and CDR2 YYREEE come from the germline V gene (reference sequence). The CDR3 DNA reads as TGTGCCAGCAGCTTACGGACAGGGACCACCGGGGAGCTGTTTTTT. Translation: CASSLRTGTTGELFF.

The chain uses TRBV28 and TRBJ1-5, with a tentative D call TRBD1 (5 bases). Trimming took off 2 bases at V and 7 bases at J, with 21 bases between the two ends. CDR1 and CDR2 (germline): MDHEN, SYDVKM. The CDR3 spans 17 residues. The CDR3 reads CASSLVQVGGVRQPQHF. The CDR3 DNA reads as TGTGCCAGCAGTTTAGTCCAGGTGGGGGGTGTGCGGCAGCCCCAGCATTTT.

CDR3 amino acids: CASSDRNQGLGGYTF. Here the CDR3 DNA reads TGTGCCAGCAGTGACAGAAATCAGGGTTTAGGGGGCTACACCTTC. This chain uses TRBV6-1 with TRBJ1-2, with a possible D match to TRBD1 (5 bases). CDR3 length: 15 residues. Trimming cost V 3 bases and J 8 bases, with 19 bases left between them. CDR1 is MNHNS, CDR2 SASEGT, per germline.

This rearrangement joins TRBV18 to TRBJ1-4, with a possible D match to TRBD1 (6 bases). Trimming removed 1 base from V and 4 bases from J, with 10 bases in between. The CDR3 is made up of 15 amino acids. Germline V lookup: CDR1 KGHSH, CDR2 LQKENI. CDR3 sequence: CASSPQEQGNEKLFF. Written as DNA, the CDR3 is TGTGCCAGCTCACCACAGGAACAGGGTAATGAAAAACTGTTTTTT. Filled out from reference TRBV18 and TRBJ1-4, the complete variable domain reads NAGVMQNPRHLVRRRGQEARLRCSPMKGHSHVYWYRQLPEEGLKFMVYLQKENIIDESGMPKERFSAEFPKEGPSILRIQQVVRGDSAAYFCASSPQEQGNEKLFFGSGTQLSVL.

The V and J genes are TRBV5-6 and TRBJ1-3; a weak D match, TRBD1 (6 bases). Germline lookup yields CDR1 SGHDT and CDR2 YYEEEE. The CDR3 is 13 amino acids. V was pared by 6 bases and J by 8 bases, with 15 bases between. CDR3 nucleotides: TGTGCCAGCACCTCGTGGGGGCAGGACACCATATATTTT. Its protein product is CASTSWGQDTIYF. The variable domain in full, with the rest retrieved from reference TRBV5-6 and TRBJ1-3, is DAGVTQSPTHLIKTRGQQVTLRCSPKSGHDTVSWYQQALGQGPQFIFQYYEEEERQRGNFPDRFSGHQFPNYSSELNVNALLLGDSALYLCASTSWGQDTIYFGEGSWLTVV.

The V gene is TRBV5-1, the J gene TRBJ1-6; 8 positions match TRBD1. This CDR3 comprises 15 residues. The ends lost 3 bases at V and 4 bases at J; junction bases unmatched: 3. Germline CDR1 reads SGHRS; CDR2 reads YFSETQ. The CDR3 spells CASSWGQVYNSPLHF. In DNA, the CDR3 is TGCGCCAGCAGCTGGGGACAGGTTTATAATTCACCCCTCCACTTT.

In DNA, the CDR3 is TGTGCCAGCAGCTTAGCTGTCGGGGGGCAGCTAGAGACCCAGTACTTC. Protein sequence: CASSLAVGGQLETQYF. The gene calls are TRBV7-7 and TRBJ2-5; a weak D match, TRBD2 (7 bases). This CDR3 has 16 amino acids. The V gene lost 0 bases and the J gene lost 4 bases, with 15 bases spanning the gap. CDR1 and CDR2 from the germline V gene are SSHAT and FNYEAQ (reference sequence).

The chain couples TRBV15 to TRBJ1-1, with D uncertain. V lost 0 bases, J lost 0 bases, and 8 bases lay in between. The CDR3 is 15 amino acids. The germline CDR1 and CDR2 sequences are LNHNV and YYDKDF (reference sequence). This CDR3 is CATSRDPTLNTEAFF. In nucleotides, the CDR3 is TGTGCCACCAGCAGAGATCCAACTCTGAACACTGAAGCTTTCTTT.

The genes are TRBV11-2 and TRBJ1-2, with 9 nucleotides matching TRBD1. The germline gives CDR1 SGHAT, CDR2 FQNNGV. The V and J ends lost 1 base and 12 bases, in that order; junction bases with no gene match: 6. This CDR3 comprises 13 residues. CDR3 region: CASSLVPGQGNTF. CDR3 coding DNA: TGTGCCAGCAGCTTAGTGCCCGGACAGGGGAACACCTTC. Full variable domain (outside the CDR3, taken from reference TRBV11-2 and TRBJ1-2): EAGVAQSPRYKIIEKRQSVAFWCNPISGHATLYWYQQILGQGPKLLIQFQNNGVVDDSQLPKDRFSAERLKGVDSTLKIQPAKLEDSAVYLCASSLVPGQGNTFGSGTRLTVV.

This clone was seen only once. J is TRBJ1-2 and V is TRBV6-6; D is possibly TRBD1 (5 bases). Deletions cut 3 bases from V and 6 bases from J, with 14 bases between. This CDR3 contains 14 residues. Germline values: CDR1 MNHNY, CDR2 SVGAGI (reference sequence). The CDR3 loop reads CASSYGQGSDGYTF. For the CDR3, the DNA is TGTGCCAGCAGTTATGGGCAGGGATCAGATGGCTACACCTTC.

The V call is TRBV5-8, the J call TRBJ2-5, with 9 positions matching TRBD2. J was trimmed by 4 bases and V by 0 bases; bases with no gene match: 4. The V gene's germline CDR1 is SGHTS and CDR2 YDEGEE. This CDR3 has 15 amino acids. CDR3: CASSLGLAGRETQYF. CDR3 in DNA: TGTGCCAGCAGCTTGGGGCTAGCGGGGAGAGAGACCCAGTACTTC.

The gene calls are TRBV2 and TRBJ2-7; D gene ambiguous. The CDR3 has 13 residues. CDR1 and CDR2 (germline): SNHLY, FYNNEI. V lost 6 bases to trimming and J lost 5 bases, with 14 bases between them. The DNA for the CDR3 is TGTGCCAGCAGACCTGACGGGTCCCACGAGCAGTACTTC. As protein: CASRPDGSHEQYF.

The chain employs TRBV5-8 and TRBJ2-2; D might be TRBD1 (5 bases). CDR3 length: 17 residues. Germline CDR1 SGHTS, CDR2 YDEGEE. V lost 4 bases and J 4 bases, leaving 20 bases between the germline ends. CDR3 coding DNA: TGTGCCAGCAGCCGAAATGGGGCTAGGTTGGGCACCGGGGAGCTGTTTTTT. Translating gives CASSRNGARLGTGELFF. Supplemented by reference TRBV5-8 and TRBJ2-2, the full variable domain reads EAGVTQSPTHLIKTRGQQATLRCSPISGHTSVYWYQQALGLGLQFLLWYDEGEERNRGNFPPRFSGRQFPNYSSELNVNALELEDSALYLCASSRNGARLGTGELFFGEGSRLTVL.

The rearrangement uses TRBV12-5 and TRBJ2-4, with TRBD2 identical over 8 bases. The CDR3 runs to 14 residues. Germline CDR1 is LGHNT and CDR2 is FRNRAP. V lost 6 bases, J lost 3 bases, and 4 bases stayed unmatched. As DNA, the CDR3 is TGTGCTAGTGGCCGGGAGGGGGACAAAAACATTCAGTACTTC. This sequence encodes CASGREGDKNIQYF.

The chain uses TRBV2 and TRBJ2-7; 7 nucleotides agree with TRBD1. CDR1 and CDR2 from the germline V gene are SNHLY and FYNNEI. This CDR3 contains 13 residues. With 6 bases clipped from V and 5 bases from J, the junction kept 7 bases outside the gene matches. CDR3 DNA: TGTGCCAGCAGGACCACAGGGGTCCACGAGCAGTACTTC. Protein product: CASRTTGVHEQYF.

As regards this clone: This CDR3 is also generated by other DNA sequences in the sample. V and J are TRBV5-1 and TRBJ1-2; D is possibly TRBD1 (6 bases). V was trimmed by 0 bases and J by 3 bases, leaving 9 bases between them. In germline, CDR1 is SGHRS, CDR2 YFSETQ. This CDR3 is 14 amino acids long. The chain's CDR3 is CASSLAQGDYGYTF. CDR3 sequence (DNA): TGCGCCAGCAGCTTGGCACAGGGCGACTATGGCTACACCTTC. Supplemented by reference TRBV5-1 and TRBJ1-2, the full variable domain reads KAGVTQTPRYLIKTRGQQVTLSCSPISGHRSVSWYQQTPGQGLQFLFEYFSETQRNKGNFPGRFSGRQFSNSRSEMNVSTLELGDSALYLCASSLAQGDYGYTFGSGTRLTVV.

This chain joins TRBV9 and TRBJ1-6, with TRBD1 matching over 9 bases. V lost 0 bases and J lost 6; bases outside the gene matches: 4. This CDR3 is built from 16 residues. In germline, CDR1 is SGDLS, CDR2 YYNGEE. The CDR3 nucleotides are TGTGCCAGCAGCGTAGAGGGACAGGGTTTTAATTCACCCCTCCACTTT. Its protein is CASSVEGQGFNSPLHF.

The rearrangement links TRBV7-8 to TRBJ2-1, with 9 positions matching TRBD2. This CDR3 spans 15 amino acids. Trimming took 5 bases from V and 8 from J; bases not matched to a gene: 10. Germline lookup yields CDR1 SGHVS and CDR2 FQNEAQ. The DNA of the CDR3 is TGTGCCAGCAGCCCCGTTTGGCGGGGGGGGGATGAGCAGTTCTTC. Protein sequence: CASSPVWRGGDEQFF. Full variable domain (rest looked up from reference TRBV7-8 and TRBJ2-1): GAGVSQSPRYKVAKRGQDVALRCDPISGHVSLFWYQQALGQGPEFLTYFQNEAQLDKSGLPSDRFFAERPEGSVSTLKIQRTQQEDSAVYLCASSPVWRGGDEQFFGPGTRLTVL.

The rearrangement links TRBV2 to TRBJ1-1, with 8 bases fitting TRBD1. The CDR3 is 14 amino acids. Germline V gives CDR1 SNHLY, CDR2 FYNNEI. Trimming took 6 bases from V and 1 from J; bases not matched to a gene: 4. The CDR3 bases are TGTGCCAGCAGGGAGGGACAGGCGAACACTGAAGCTTTCTTT. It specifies CASREGQANTEAFF.

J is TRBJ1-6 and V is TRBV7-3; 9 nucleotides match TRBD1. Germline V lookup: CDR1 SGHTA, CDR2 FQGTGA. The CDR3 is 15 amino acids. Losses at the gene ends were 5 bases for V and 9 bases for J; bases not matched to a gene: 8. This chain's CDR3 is CASSLLGTGSSPLHF. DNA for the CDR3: TGTGCCAGCAGCCTTCTCGGGACAGGGTCTTCACCCCTCCACTTT. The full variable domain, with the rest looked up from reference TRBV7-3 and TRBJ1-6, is GAGVSQTPSNKVTEKGKYVELRCDPISGHTALYWYRQSLGQGPEFLIYFQGTGAADDSGLPNDRFFAVRPEGSVSTLKIQRTERGDSAVYLCASSLLGTGSSPLHFGNGTRLTVT.

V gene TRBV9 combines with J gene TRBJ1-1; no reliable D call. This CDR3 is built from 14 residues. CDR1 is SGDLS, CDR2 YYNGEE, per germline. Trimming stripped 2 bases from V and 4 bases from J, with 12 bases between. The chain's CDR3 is CASSVGGSSTEAFF. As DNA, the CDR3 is TGTGCCAGCAGCGTTGGAGGGTCGAGCACTGAAGCTTTCTTT. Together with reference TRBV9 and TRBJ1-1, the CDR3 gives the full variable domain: DSGVTQTPKHLITATGQRVTLRCSPRSGDLSVYWYQQSLDQGLQFLIQYYNGEERAKGNILERFSAQQFPDLHSELNLSSLELGDSALYFCASSVGGSSTEAFFGQGTRLTVV.